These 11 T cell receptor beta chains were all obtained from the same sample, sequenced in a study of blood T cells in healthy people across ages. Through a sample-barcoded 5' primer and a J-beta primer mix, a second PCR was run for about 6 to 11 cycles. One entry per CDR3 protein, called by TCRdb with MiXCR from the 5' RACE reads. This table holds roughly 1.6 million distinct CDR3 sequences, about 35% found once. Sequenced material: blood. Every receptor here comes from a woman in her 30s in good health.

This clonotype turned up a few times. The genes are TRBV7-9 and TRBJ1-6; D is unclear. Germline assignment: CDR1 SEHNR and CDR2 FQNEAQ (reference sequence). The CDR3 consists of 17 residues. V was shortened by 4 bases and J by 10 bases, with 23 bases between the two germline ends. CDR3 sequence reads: CASSSTELQVVGSPLHF. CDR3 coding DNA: TGTGCCAGCAGCTCCACGGAACTCCAGGTGGTAGGATCACCCCTCCACTTT.

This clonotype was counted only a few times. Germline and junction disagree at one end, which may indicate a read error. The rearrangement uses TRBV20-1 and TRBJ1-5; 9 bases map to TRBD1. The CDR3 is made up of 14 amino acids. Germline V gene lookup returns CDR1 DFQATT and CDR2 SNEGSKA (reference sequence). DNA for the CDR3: TGCGGTGCTAGAGAACAACAGGGGGCGCAGCCCCAGCATTTT. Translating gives CGAREQQGAQPQHF.

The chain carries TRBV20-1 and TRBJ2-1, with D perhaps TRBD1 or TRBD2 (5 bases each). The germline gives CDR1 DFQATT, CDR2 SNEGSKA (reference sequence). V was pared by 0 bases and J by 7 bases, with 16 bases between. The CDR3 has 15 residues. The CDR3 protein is CSARDFRGSRNEQFF. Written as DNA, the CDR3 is TGCAGTGCTAGAGATTTCCGGGGCTCGCGGAATGAGCAGTTCTTC.

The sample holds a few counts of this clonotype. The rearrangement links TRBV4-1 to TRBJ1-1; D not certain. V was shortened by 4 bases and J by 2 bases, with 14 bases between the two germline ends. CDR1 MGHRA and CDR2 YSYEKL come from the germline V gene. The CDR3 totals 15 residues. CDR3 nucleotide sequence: TGCGCCAGCAGCCGTGCGTGGCAGTCAAACACTGAAGCTTTCTTT. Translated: CASSRAWQSNTEAFF.

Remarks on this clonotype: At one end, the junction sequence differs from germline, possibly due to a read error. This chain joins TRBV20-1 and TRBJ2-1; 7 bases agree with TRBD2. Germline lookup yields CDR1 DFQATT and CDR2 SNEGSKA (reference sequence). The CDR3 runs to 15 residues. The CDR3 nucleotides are TGCAGTGCTAGAGTCCTGACTAGCAACTACAATGAGCGGTTCTTC. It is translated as CSARVLTSNYNERFF.

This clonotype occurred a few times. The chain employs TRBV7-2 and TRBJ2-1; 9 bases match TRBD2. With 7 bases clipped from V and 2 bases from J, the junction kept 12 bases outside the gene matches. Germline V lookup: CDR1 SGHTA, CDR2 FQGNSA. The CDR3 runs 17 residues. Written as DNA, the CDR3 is TGTGCCAGCACTGGGCTAGCGGGGAGTTACGCCTACAATGAGCAGTTCTTC. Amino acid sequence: CASTGLAGSYAYNEQFF.

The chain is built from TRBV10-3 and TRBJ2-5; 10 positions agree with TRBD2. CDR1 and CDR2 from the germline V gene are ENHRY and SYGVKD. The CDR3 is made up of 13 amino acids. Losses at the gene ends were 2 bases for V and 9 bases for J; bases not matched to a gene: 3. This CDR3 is CAISEPGLAAQYF. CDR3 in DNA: TGTGCCATCAGTGAGCCCGGACTAGCGGCCCAGTACTTC.

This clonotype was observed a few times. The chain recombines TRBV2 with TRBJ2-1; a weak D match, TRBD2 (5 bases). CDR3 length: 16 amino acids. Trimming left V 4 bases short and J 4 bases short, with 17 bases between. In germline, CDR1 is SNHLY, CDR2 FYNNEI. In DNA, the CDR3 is TGTGCCAGCAGTGGGGGTGAAGGGCGCGGGTACAATGAGCAGTTCTTC. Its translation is CASSGGEGRGYNEQFF.

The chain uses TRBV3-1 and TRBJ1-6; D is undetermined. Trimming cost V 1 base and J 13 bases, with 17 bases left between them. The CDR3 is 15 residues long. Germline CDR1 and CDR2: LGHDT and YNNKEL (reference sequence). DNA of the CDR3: TGTGCCAGCAGCCAAGTAGTGGACCCTATATTGCCCCTCCACTTT. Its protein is CASSQVVDPILPLHF.

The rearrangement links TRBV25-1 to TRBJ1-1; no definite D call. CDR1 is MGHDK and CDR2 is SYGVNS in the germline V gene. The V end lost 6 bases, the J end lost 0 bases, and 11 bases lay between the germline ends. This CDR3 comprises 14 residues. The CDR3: CASSNLGMNTEAFF. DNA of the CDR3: TGTGCCAGCAGCAATCTGGGAATGAACACTGAAGCTTTCTTT.

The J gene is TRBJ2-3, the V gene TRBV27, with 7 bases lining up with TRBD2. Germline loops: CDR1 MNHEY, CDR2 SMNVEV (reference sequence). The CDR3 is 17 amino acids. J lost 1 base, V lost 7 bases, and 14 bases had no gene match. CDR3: CASTILRASGGTDTQYF. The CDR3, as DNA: TGTGCCAGCACCATTTTGAGGGCTAGCGGAGGCACAGATACGCAGTATTTT.